This T cell receptor (beta chain) was recorded in a study of T-cell reconstitution after alpha-beta-depleted transplantation in children. Study findings and constraints: From newly produced T cells came most of the T-cell counts and diversity one year after transplant. Some patients owed their high day-60 TCRbeta diversity to surviving recipient T cells and thymic progenitors. The origin of alpha-beta T cells about two months after transplant was reportedly several hundred expanded graft clones.

As it was prepared, the TCRbeta library received unique molecular identifiers. TCRdb passed the PCR reads through MiXCR, listing each CDR3 protein once. The top ten clones hold 2% to 2.5% of a sample with hundreds of thousands of distinct CDR3 sequences, approximately 10% of them seen once. As for this clonotype: What it binds is unknown.

There are 16 residues in the CDR3. The V call is TRBV21-1, the J call TRBJ2-1; the table gives TRBD2 as D, unverified against the DNA. TRBV21-1 is tagged as a pseudogene. This receptor was identified in a child younger than 10 with inherited bone marrow failure, due to receive a stem cell transplant. The material was PBMCs, obtained before TCRalphabeta/CD19-depleted stem cell transplant. The CDR3 coding sequence is TGTGCCAGCAGCAATCCGCTAGCGGGAGCGGTCAATGAGCAGTTCTTC. Amino acid sequence: CASSNPLAGAVNEQFF.